This T cell receptor beta chain is drawn from a study of blood T cell repertoires in COVID-19. Here immunoSEQ multiplex PCR was the method, and the copy in TCRdb shows in-frame clones only, minus some. The table includes under 200,000 clones, roughly 83% detected once. The ends lost 3 bases at V and 2 bases at J; junction bases unmatched: 9. This CDR3 has 16 residues. Germline V gene lookup returns CDR1 SGHRS and CDR2 YFSETQ. Two negative PCRs, clearance, or symptom resolution had been documented for recovered Cohort 3 donors. The chain has TRBV5-1 and TRBJ2-3, with 7 bases fitting TRBD2. Specimen: PBMCs or T cells enriched from blood (not recorded which). The receptor comes from a woman aged 60 to 75 who had recovered from COVID-19. The CDR3 region is CASSSPAGKFTDTQYF. The CDR3 DNA sequence: TGCGCCAGCAGCTCCCCAGCGGGGAAATTCACAGATACGCAGTATTTT.